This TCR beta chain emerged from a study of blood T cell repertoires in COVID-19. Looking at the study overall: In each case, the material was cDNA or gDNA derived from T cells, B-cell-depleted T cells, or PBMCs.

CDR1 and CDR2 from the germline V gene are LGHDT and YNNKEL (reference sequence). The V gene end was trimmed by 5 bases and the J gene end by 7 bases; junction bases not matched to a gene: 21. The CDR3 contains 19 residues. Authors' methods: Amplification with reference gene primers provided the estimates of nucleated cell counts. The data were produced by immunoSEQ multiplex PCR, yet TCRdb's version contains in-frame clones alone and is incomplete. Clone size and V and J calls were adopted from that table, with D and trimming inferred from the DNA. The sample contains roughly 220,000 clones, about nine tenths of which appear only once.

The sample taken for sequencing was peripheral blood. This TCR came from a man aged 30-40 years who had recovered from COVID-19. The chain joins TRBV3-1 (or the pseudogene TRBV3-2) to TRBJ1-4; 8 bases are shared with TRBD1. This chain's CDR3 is CASSSRTGRTYRGGEKLFF. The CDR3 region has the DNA TGTGCCAGCAGCTCCCGGACAGGGAGAACCTACCGTGGTGGTGAAAAACTGTTTTTT.